This T cell receptor (beta chain) appears in the sequencing data of a study of Tregs in tolerant kidney transplant recipients. Repertoires were generated with immunoSEQ multiplex PCR, while TCRdb's copy carries only in-frame clones and drops some. The profile shows about 66,000 clones, about nine tenths of them singletons. J was trimmed by 2 bases and V by 4 bases; bases with no gene match: 3. The CDR3 has 15 amino acids. In germline, CDR1 is SGHDT, CDR2 YYEEEE. Study observations and caveats: This study did not directly address biological reproducibility. Validation in larger populations is needed because few patients were studied. Donor-specific Treg expansion exceeded global Treg expansion in tolerant patients, suggesting antigen drive. Changing PCR primers prevented nucleotide comparison between some patients' samples.

Turning to this clone: Its antigen is undetermined.

The TCR was taken from a human donor who received a combined kidney and bone marrow transplant. The material was CD8+ T cells from blood, obtained before the transplant. The chain employs TRBV5-6 and TRBJ2-1; 10 bases are shared with TRBD2. The DNA of the CDR3 is TGTGCCAGCAGCATTAGCGGGGGGACCTACAATGAGCAGTTCTTC. Translating it yields CASSISGGTYNEQFF. The whole variable domain, remainder taken from reference TRBV5-6 and TRBJ2-1, is DAGVTQSPTHLIKTRGQQVTLRCSPKSGHDTVSWYQQALGQGPQFIFQYYEEEERQRGNFPDRFSGHQFPNYSSELNVNALLLGDSALYLCASSISGGTYNEQFFGPGTRLTVL.